A single sample gave rise to the 5 T cell receptor beta chains below, sequenced in a study of blood T cell repertoires in COVID-19. Assay: immunoSEQ multiplex PCR; the TCRdb copy retains only in-frame clones and omits some. This sample has about 140,000 clones, with approximately 88% found just once. Sample: peripheral blood. Receptor source: a man aged 65 to 79 with acute or convalescent COVID-19.

The chain uses TRBV7-2 and TRBJ1-6; D remains unclear. Deletions cut 1 base from V and 0 bases from J, with 10 bases between. There are 17 residues in the CDR3. CDR1 and CDR2 from the germline V gene are SGHTA and FQGNSA. CDR3 loop: CASSLDAASSYNSPLHF. In nucleotides, the CDR3 is TGTGCCAGCAGCTTAGATGCCGCGAGCTCCTATAATTCACCCCTCCACTTT.

The rearrangement joins TRBV7-6 to TRBJ2-7; 7 bases are a match to TRBD1. The trim removed 4 bases at V and 5 bases at J, leaving 8 bases unmatched. Germline V gene data show CDR1 as SGHVS and CDR2 as FNYEAQ. The CDR3 contains 14 residues. Written as DNA, the CDR3 is TGTGCCAGCAGCTCCAGAGGGGGCCGGGACGAGCAGTACTTC. Translated, it gives CASSSRGGRDEQYF.

This rearrangement joins TRBV5-4 to TRBJ2-5; possibly TRBD1 for D (6 bases). This CDR3 has 14 amino acids. Trimming removed 3 bases from V and 5 bases from J, with 14 bases in between. Germline V gene sequence: CDR1 SGHNT, CDR2 YYREEE (reference sequence). The CDR3 nucleotides read TGTGCCAGCAGCTCCGGACAGTGGGCGGAGACCCAGTACTTC. This translates into CASSSGQWAETQYF.

This clone appeared once. The rearrangement uses TRBV7-8 and TRBJ1-2, with D tentatively TRBD1 (5 bases). V was pared by 3 bases and J by 5 bases, with 7 bases between. The germline gives CDR1 SGHVS, CDR2 FQNEAQ. The CDR3 is 12 residues long. The CDR3 bases are TGTGCCAGCAGCTTTAAGGGGTATGGCTACACCTTC. Translated, it gives CASSFKGYGYTF.

V usage is TRBV7-9 and J usage is TRBJ2-1, with D perhaps TRBD1 (6 bases). Germline CDR1 reads SEHNR; CDR2 reads FQNEAQ (reference sequence). Trimming removed 1 base at V and 4 bases at J, with 23 bases between. The CDR3 sequence is 19 residues long. The CDR3 sequence is CASSLEVMGTRGLYNEQFF. The DNA of the CDR3 is TGTGCCAGCAGCTTAGAAGTGATGGGAACCAGGGGCCTTTACAATGAGCAGTTCTTC.